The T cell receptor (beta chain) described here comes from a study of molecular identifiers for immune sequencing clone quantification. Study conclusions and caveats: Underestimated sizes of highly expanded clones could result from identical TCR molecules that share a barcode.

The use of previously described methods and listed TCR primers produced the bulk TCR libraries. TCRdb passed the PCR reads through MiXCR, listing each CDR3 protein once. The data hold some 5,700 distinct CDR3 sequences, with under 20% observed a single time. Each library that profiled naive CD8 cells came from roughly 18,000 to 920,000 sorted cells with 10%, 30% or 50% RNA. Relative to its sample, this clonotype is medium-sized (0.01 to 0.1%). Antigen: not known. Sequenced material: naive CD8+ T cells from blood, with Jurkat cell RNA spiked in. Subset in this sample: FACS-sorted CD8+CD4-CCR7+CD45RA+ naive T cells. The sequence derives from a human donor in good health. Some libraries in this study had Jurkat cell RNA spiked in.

The chain's CDR3 is CASSSGSWELFF. CDR3 sequence (DNA): TGTGCCAGCAGCTCAGGGAGCTGGGAGCTGTTTTTT. The chain recombines TRBV7-9 with TRBJ2-2, with D perhaps assigned TRBD1 or TRBD2 (5 bases each). Germline V gives CDR1 SEHNR, CDR2 FQNEAQ (reference sequence). V was clipped by 4 bases and J by 9 bases, with 9 bases between them. This CDR3 is 12 amino acids long.